This section outlines one T cell receptor beta chain sequence together with its context. The data derive from a study of control samples from healthy donors and cancer patients. Germline loops: CDR1 MNHEY, CDR2 SVGAGI. CDR3 length equals 14 residues. The V gene lost 6 bases and the J gene lost 5 bases, with 14 bases spanning the gap. Here immunoSEQ multiplex PCR was the method, and the copy in TCRdb shows in-frame clones only, minus some. Of 95,000 to 100,000 clones in the sample, about 89% were seen once. The source material was blood. The TCR comes from a man in his thirties or forties in good health. The chain couples TRBV6-5 to TRBJ2-1, with D possibly being TRBD2 (6 bases). The CDR3 DNA reads TGTGCCAGCAGCCCCCCCGGGAGAAACAATGAGCAGTTCTTC. It encodes CASSPPGRNNEQFF.